This T cell receptor (gamma chain) comes out of a study of γδ T cells in repeated Plasmodium falciparum infection. Overall study: Donors were malaria-exposed Malian children or age- and gender-matched Australian children.

TCRdb redid clone calling on the multiplex PCR reads using CATT. Of 11,000 to 15,000 gamma-chain clones in the sample, roughly 1.7% were seen once. Bulk repertoires came from Vgamma9/Vdelta2+ or Vdelta2-negative gammadelta T cells flow-sorted from PBMC. This clone has at least ten counts. This probably arose from a read error, given a far larger clone one base away. This CDR3 is also generated by other DNA sequences in the sample. In germline, CDR1 is GITISATS, CDR2 ISYDGTV (reference sequence). The CDR3 has 16 residues. J was trimmed by 11 bases and V by 5 bases; bases with no gene match: 12. What was sequenced was gamma-delta T cells from blood. This clonotype was sampled from a pool of human donors (malaria-infected and uninfected, not separated). This chain links TRGV9 with TRGJP. The CDR3 nucleotides are TGTGCCTTGTGGGCCCAAGGTGAGCTGGGCAAAAAAATCAAGGTATTT. Translated: CALWAQGELGKKIKVF.